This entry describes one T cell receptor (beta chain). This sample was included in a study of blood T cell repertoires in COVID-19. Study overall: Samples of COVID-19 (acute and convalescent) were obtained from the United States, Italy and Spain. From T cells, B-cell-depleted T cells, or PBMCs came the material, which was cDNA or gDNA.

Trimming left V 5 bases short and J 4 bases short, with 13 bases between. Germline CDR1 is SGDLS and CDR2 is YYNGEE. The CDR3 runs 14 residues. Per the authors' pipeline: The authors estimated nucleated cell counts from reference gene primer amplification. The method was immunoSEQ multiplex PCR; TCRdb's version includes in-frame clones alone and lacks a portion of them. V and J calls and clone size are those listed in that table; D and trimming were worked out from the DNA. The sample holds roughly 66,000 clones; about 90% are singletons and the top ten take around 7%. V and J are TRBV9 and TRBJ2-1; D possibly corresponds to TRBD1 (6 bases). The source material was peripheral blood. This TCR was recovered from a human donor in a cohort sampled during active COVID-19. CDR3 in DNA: TGTGCCAGCAGTCTTACAGGGTTATACAATGAGCAGTTCTTC. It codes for CASSLTGLYNEQFF.